These 17 T cell receptor beta chains were sequenced from one sample in a study of T cell responses to AZD1222 COVID-19 vaccine. Here immunoSEQ multiplex PCR was the method, and the copy in TCRdb shows in-frame clones only, minus some. The sample has roughly 120,000 clones, approximately 94% seen once. The sample in question was peripheral blood, obtained 28 days after the second AZD1222 dose. The receptor set was obtained from an adult who received the AZD1222 COVID-19 vaccine.

The rearrangement links TRBV19 to TRBJ1-1; unclear D gene. CDR1 and CDR2 (germline): LNHDA, SQIVND (reference sequence). This CDR3 is 15 amino acids long. The germline V and J ends were trimmed by 5 bases and 0 bases, with 13 bases remaining between them. CDR3 sequence reads: CASSLAVGVNTEAFF. As DNA, the CDR3 is TGTGCCAGTAGTTTGGCCGTGGGTGTGAACACTGAAGCTTTCTTT.

This clone occurred a few times. The chain combines TRBV7-3 with TRBJ2-5, with 9 bases matching TRBD2. Germline-derived CDR1 and CDR2 are SGHTA and FQGTGA. J gave up 5 bases and V 1 base, and 8 bases lay outside the gene matches. The CDR3 length is 16 residues. CDR3 sequence: CASSLKAGGLGETQYF. In DNA, the CDR3 is TGTGCCAGCAGCTTAAAGGCGGGAGGGCTGGGGGAGACCCAGTACTTC. Based on the CDR3 plus reference TRBV7-3 and TRBJ2-5, the full variable domain is GAGVSQTPSNKVTEKGKYVELRCDPISGHTALYWYRQSLGQGPEFLIYFQGTGAADDSGLPNDRFFAVRPEGSVSTLKIQRTERGDSAVYLCASSLKAGGLGETQYFGPGTRLLVL.

The chain uses TRBV9 and TRBJ2-7, with a tentative D call TRBD2 (5 bases). V was shortened by 2 bases and J by 5 bases, with 17 bases between the two germline ends. CDR3 length: 15 amino acids. Germline V CDR1 and CDR2: SGDLS, YYNGEE. The CDR3 region is CASSVNSDIRHEQYF. In DNA form, the CDR3 reads TGTGCCAGCAGCGTTAATAGCGATATCCGCCACGAGCAGTACTTC.

This clone showed up just once. The chain uses TRBV3-1 (or the pseudogene TRBV3-2) and TRBJ1-1, with TRBD1 as a possible D gene (5 bases). Germline CDR1 is LGHDT and CDR2 is YNNKEL (reference sequence). CDR3 length: 14 residues. V was trimmed by 0 bases and J by 3 bases, leaving 8 bases between them. The CDR3 DNA reads as TGTGCCAGCAGCCAAGAAGGGGAATACACTGAAGCTTTCTTT. Translating it yields CASSQEGEYTEAFF.

The chain carries TRBV5-1 and TRBJ1-1, with 7 bases lining up with TRBD1. V dropped 4 bases and J dropped 1; count of bases not matched to a gene: 4. CDR1 and CDR2 (germline): SGHRS, YFSETQ. CDR3 size: 14 residues. The DNA of the CDR3 is TGCGCCAGCAGCAAGGGACAGAGGAACACTGAAGCTTTCTTT. Protein sequence: CASSKGQRNTEAFF.

The J gene is TRBJ2-1, the V gene TRBV10-1, with D uncertain. Germline V CDR1 and CDR2: WNHNN, SYGVQD (reference sequence). The germline V and J ends were trimmed by 11 bases and 4 bases, with 18 bases remaining between them. The length of the CDR3 is 14 residues. This chain's CDR3 is CAGPIRAGYNEQFF. The CDR3 DNA follows: TGCGCCGGGCCCATTAGGGCTGGATACAATGAGCAGTTCTTC.

The chain couples TRBV10-3 to TRBJ2-1, with TRBD2 matching 15 bases. With 6 bases clipped from V and 0 bases from J, the junction kept 6 bases outside the gene matches. CDR1 and CDR2 from the germline V gene are ENHRY and SYGVKD. The CDR3 has 18 residues. The CDR3 nucleotides are TGTGCCATCAGGGCCGGGACTAGCGGGAGGAGCTCCTACAATGAGCAGTTCTTC. Protein sequence: CAIRAGTSGRSSYNEQFF.

The J gene is TRBJ1-3, the V gene TRBV7-4; tentative D call: TRBD1 (6 bases). The CDR3 sequence is 15 residues long. Trimming shortened V by 6 bases and J by 4 bases, and 16 bases separated the two germline ends. The germline V gene has CDR1 SGHVT and CDR2 SQSDAQ. The CDR3 DNA reads TGTGCCAGCAGGACCAGGGGCCCGGGCGGAAACACCATATATTTT. This codes for CASRTRGPGGNTIYF.

V usage is TRBV27 and J usage is TRBJ1-5; tentatively, D is TRBD1 (5 bases). The germline CDR1 and CDR2 sequences are MNHEY and SMNVEV (reference sequence). The CDR3 totals 15 residues. V lost 1 base, J lost 3 bases, and 10 bases lay in between. The DNA of the CDR3 is TGTGCCAGCAGTTTATATGGGGGTCACAATCAGCCCCAGCATTTT. This encodes CASSLYGGHNQPQHF.

This sequence joins TRBV5-3 and TRBJ1-1; D remains ambiguous. TRBV5-3 is treated as an ORF (open reading frame) with a function not yet certain. Trimming removed 4 bases at V and 1 base at J, with 8 bases between. The CDR3 sequence is 13 residues long. CDR3 coding DNA: TGTGCCAGAAGCAAAAGCACGAACACTGAAGCTTTCTTT. It yields the protein CARSKSTNTEAFF.

The rearrangement joins TRBV11-2 to TRBJ1-2; D is uncertain. The V end lost 0 bases, the J end lost 8 bases, and 19 bases lay between the germline ends. In germline, CDR1 is SGHAT, CDR2 FQNNGV. The CDR3 has 16 amino acids. The CDR3 DNA follows: TGTGCCAGCAGCTTAGATTTTCTCCAGGTACCTTCGGGCTACACCTTC. Protein product: CASSLDFLQVPSGYTF.

This clone was seen a single time. The V gene is TRBV14, the J gene TRBJ2-1, with no clear D. V lost 3 bases, J lost 7 bases, and 10 bases lay in between. The CDR3 is 13 residues long. In germline, CDR1 is SGHDN, CDR2 FVKESK. This chain's CDR3 is CASSQGRANEQFF. As DNA, the CDR3 is TGTGCCAGCAGCCAGGGTCGGGCTAATGAGCAGTTCTTC.

This chain links TRBV7-9 with TRBJ1-5, with 8 bases that match TRBD1. Germline V gene data show CDR1 as SEHNR and CDR2 as FQNEAQ (reference sequence). The V and J ends lost 2 bases and 7 bases, in that order; junction bases with no gene match: 4. This CDR3 region has 14 residues. The CDR3 DNA reads TGTGCCAGCAGCTTATCCGGGACAGGACAGCCCCAGCATTTT. Protein product: CASSLSGTGQPQHF.

CDR3: CASSPDGSYKYGELFF. The CDR3 DNA reads as TGTGCCAGCAGTCCCGATGGGAGTTACAAATACGGGGAGCTGTTTTTT. The V call is TRBV6-2 or TRBV6-3, the J call TRBJ2-2, with a tentative D call TRBD2 (5 bases). Trimming removed 5 bases from V and 7 bases from J, with 20 bases in between. The CDR3 length is 16 residues. The germline CDR1 and CDR2 sequences are MNHEY and SVGEGT.

Only one count was recorded for this clone. The chain recombines TRBV14 with TRBJ1-2, with D unresolved. This CDR3 spans 12 amino acids. CDR1 is SGHDN, CDR2 FVKESK, per germline. V was shortened by 4 bases and J by 4 bases, with 7 bases between the two germline ends. The CDR3 DNA reads TGTGCCAGCAGCCGCAGCGGCTATGGCTACACCTTC. Residues: CASSRSGYGYTF.

A word on this clone: One end of the junction fails to match germline, which may point to a read error. V gene TRBV2 combines with J gene TRBJ1-2; weak D call: TRBD1 (6 bases). The CDR3 sequence is 13 residues long. Germline V gene lookup returns CDR1 SNHLY and CDR2 FYNNEI. The CDR3 loop reads CASSDPTGRGSTF. The CDR3, as DNA: TGTGCCAGCAGCGACCCGACAGGAAGGGGCTCCACCTTC.

The chain uses TRBV19 and TRBJ1-5; D gene unclear. V was clipped by 5 bases and J by 3 bases, with 8 bases between them. The CDR3 is 13 amino acids. CDR1 is LNHDA and CDR2 is SQIVND in the germline V gene (reference sequence). The CDR3 here is CASSLSDNQPQHF. CDR3 DNA sequence: TGTGCCAGTAGTTTATCAGACAATCAGCCCCAGCATTTT.